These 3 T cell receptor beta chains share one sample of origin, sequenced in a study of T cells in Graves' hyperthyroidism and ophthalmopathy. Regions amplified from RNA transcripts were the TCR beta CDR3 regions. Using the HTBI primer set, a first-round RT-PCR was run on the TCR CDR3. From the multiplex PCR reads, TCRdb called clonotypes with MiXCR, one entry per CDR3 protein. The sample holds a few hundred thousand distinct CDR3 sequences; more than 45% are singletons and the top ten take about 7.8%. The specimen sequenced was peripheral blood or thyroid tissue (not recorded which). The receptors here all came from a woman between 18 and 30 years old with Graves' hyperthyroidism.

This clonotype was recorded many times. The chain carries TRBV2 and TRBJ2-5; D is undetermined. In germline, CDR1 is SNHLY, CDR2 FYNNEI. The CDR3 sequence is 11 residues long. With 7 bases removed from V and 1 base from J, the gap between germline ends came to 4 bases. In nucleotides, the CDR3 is TGTGCCAGCAAGTTCCAAGAGACCCAGTACTTC. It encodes CASKFQETQYF.

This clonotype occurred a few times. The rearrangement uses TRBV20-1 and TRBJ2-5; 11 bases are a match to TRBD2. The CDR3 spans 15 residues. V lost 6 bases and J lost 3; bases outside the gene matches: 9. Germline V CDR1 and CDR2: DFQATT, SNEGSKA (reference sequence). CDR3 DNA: TGCAGTGCCAACCCGACTAGCGGGAACGAAGAGACCCAGTACTTC. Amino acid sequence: CSANPTSGNEETQYF.

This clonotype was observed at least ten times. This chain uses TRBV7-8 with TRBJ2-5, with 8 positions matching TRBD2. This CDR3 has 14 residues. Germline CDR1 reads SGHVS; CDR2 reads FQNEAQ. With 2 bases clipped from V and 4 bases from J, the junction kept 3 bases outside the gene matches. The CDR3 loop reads CASSLSGGLETQYF. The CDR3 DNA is TGTGCCAGCAGCTTATCGGGAGGGCTAGAGACCCAGTACTTC.